This T cell receptor (beta chain) was observed in a study of regulatory T cells in long-lasting Graves disease. Investigators prepared the TCR beta libraries by applying iRepertoire HTBI primers and Arm-PCR of CDR3 regions. Via MiXCR, TCRdb re-called the multiplex PCR reads, giving one row per CDR3 protein. The sample has roughly 400,000 distinct CDR3 sequences; about 15% are singletons. Many counts were recorded for this clonotype. As yet, its antigen is unknown. Study results and caveats: Persistent cases favored TRBV28, TRBJ1-2 and TRBJ2-5. Accuracy was perhaps lowered by the small sample size.

Trimming at V came to 3 bases and at J to 4 bases, leaving 6 bases not matched to a gene. The CDR3 consists of 15 residues. In germline, CDR1 is LNHNV, CDR2 YYDKDF (reference sequence). Time point meaning: newly diagnosed GD, antithyroid drugs for less than 3 months. Extracted RNA from PBMCs served as the source of the TCR library. Graves' disease diagnoses followed American Thyroid Association guidelines. As collected, the peripheral blood samples measured roughly 10 milliliters each and went into EDTA tubes. These data also featured in a second study, about T cells in Graves' hyperthyroidism and ophthalmopathy.

The sample was peripheral blood mononuclear cells (PBMCs), taken at new diagnosis, from a patient treated with antithyroid drugs. The receptor was isolated from a woman aged 40-49 years with Graves disease. The V gene is TRBV15, the J gene TRBJ2-1; 7 bases agree with TRBD2. In DNA, the CDR3 is TGTGCCACCAGCAGTAGCGGGTCTATTTACAATGAGCAGTTCTTC. Protein product: CATSSSGSIYNEQFF. The complete variable domain, with remaining parts taken from reference TRBV15 and TRBJ2-1, reads DAMVIQNPRYQVTQFGKPVTLSCSQTLNHNVMYWYQQKSSQAPKLLFHYYDKDFNNEADTPDNFQSRRPNTSFCFLDIRSPGLGDTAMYLCATSSSGSIYNEQFFGPGTRLTVL.